Given below is one T cell receptor (beta chain) in context. This clonotype was seen many times. This receptor's antigen is unknown. Within one base of it there is no much larger clone, and no base qualities were kept. This specimen belongs to a study of T-cell reconstitution after alpha-beta-depleted transplantation in children (dated by TCRdb to about 2016). Background on the whole study: T-cell immune reconstitution after TCRalphabeta/CD19-depleted allogeneic hematopoietic cell transplantation in children was quantitatively tracked in the study by means of TCR repertoire profiling.

The sample's treatment or condition, from its label and the paper: allogeneic hematopoietic cell transplantation with graft depleted of TCRalphabeta T cells and CD19 B cells. The transplant recipients were children given TCRalphabeta/CD19-depleted allogeneic hematopoietic cell grafts. The paper's findings and limits, for the study overall: In some patients, the high TCRbeta diversity seen at day 60 was put down to recipient T cells and intrathymic progenitors that had survived conditioning. About two months after transplant, the apparently early recovery of alphabetaT-cell counts reportedly depended on just several hundred clones that had expanded rapidly and came from non-depleted graft cells. Over subsequent months, a decline in hyperexpanded clone frequencies was noted, and after one year, T-cell counts and TCRbeta diversity were mostly ascribed to newly produced T cells.

The library was produced with PCR. This sample was sequenced with an Illumina HiSeq 2500. Molecular barcoding was employed in the preparation of TCR libraries, with unique molecular identifiers being used to normalize TCRbeta repertoire quantification. TCRdb redid the processing of the public reads, applying fastp at Q25 and MiXCR, and retained in-frame beta chains. All rows with the same CDR3 protein become a single entry with the most common DNA and genes. This sample holds 540,000 or so distinct CDR3 sequences; roughly 24% were observed only once. Clones ranked in the top ten supply over 12% of the sample. The TCR originated in a boy less than two years old who had a stem cell transplant for acute myeloid leukemia, so the T cells may come from the graft donor. The sequenced sample was PBMCs, mostly from graft donor cells, obtained 360 days after TCRalphabeta/CD19-depleted stem cell transplant.

CDR3 reads: CASRAGTSGANVLTF. The DNA is as follows: TGTGCCAGCAGGGCGGGGACCTCTGGGGCCAACGTCCTGACTTTC. The rearrangement combines TRBV6-2 or TRBV6-3 with TRBJ2-6, and the D gene may be TRBD2, 6 bases matching. CDR1 and CDR2 were assigned from the germline V gene as MNHEY and SVGEGT. The CDR3 starts with the cysteine, ends with the phenylalanine, and has 15 residues. Kept here is only the CDR3 DNA, which spans 45 bases and is read in frame from base 1. V and J are truncated by 6 bases and 0 bases respectively, leaving an intervening sequence of 9 bases.